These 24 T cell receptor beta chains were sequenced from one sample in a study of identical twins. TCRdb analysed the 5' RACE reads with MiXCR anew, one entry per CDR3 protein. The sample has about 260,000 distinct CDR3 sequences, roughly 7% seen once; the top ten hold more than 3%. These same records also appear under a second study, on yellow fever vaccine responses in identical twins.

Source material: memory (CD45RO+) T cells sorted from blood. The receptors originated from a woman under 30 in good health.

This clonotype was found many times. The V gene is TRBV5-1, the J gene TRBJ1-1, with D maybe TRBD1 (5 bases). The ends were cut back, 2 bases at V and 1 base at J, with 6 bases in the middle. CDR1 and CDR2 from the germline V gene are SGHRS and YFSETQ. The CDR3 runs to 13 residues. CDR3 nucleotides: TGCGCCAGCAGCTTTGGACAGAACACTGAAGCTTTCTTT. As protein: CASSFGQNTEAFF.

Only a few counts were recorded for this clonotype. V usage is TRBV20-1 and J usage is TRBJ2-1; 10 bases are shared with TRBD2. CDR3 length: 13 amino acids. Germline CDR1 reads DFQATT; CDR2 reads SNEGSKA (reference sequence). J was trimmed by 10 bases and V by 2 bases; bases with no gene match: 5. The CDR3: CSARLAGAGEQFF. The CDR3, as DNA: TGCAGTGCTAGACTAGCGGGAGCCGGAGAGCAGTTCTTC.

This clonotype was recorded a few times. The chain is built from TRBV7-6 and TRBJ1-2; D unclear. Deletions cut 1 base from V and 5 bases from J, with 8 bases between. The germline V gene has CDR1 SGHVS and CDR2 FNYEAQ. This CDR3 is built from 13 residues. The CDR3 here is CASSLGGEYGYTF. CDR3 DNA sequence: TGTGCCAGCAGCTTAGGCGGGGAATATGGCTACACCTTC.

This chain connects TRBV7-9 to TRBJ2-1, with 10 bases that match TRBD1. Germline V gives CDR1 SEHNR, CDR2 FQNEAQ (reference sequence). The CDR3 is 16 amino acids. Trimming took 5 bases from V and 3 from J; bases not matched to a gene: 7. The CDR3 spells CASSTPGQGFYNEQFF. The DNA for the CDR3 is TGTGCCAGCAGCACGCCGGGACAGGGGTTCTACAATGAGCAGTTCTTC. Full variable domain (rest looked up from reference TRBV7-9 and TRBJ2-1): DTGVSQNPRHKITKRGQNVTFRCDPISEHNRLYWYRQTLGQGPEFLTYFQNEAQLEKSRLLSDRFSAERPKGSFSTLEIQRTEQGDSAMYLCASSTPGQGFYNEQFFGPGTRLTVL.

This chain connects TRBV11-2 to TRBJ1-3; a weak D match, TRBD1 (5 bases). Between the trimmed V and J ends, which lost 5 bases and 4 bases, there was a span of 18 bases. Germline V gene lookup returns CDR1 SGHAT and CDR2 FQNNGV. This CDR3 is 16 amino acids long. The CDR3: CASSANRGSGGNTIYF. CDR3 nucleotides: TGTGCCAGCAGCGCCAACCGGGGGAGCGGGGGAAACACCATATATTTT.

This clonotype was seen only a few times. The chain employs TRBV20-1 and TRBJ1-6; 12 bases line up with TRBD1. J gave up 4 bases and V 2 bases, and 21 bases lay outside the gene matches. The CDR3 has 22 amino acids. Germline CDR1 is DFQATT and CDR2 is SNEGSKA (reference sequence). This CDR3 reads CSARSGTKLWGQGARYNSPLHF. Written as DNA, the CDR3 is TGCAGTGCTAGATCCGGGACAAAATTGTGGGGACAGGGGGCGCGGTATAATTCACCCCTCCACTTT.

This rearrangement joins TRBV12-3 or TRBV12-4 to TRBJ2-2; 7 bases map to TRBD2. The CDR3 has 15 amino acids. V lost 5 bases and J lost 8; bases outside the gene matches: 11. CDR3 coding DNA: TGTGCCAGCAGTCCCCGGGCAGGGAGGGAGGGGGAGCTGTTTTTT. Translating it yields CASSPRAGREGELFF.

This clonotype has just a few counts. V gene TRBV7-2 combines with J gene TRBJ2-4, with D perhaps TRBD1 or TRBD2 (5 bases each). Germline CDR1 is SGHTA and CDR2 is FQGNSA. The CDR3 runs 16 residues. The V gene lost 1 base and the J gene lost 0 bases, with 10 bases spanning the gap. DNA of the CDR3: TGTGCCAGCAGCTTAGGTAGTGGGGGAGCCAAAAACATTCAGTACTTC. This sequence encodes CASSLGSGGAKNIQYF.

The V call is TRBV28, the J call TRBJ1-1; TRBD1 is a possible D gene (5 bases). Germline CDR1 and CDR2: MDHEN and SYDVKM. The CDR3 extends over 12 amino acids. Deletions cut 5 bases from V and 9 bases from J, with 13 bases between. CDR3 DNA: TGTGCCAGCAGTGTCGAGGGACTGAAAGCTTTCTTT. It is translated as CASSVEGLKAFF. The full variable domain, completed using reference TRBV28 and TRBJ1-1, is DVKVTQSSRYLVKRTGEKVFLECVQDMDHENMFWYRQDPGLGLRLIYFSYDVKMKEKGDIPEGYSVSREKKERFSLILESASTNQTSMYLCASSVEGLKAFFGQGTRLTVV.

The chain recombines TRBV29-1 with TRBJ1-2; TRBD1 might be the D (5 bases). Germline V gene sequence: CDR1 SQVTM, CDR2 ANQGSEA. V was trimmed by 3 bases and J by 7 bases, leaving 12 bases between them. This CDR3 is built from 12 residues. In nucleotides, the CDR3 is TGCAGCGTTGAGTCGCAGGGCCGTGGCTACACCTTC. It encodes CSVESQGRGYTF.

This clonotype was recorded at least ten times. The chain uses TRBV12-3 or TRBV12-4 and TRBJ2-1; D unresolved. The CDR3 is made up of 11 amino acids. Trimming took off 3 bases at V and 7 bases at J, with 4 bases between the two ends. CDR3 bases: TGTGCCAGCAGTTTGCAAAATGAGCAGTTCTTC. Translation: CASSLQNEQFF.

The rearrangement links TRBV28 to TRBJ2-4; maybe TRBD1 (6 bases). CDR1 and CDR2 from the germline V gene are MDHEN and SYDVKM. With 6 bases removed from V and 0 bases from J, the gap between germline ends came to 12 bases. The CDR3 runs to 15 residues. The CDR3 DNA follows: TGTGCCAGCAGATTCTTACAGGGAGCCAAAAACATTCAGTACTTC. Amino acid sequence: CASRFLQGAKNIQYF.

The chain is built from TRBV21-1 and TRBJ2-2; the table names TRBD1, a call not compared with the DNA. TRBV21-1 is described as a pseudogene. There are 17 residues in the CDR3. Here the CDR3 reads CASSKAQSGGATGELFF. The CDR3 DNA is TGTGCCAGCAGCAAAGCGCAGTCAGGGGGCGCGACCGGGGAGCTGTTTTTT.

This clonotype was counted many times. Here the CDR3 reads CASSYGMGREQYV. The CDR3 DNA is TGTGCCAGCAGTTACGGGATGGGACGGGAGCAGTACGTC. The chain uses TRBV6-6 and TRBJ2-7; D tentatively fits TRBD1 or TRBD2 (5 bases each). With 2 bases removed from V and 7 bases from J, the gap between germline ends came to 12 bases. The germline V gene encodes CDR1 MNHNY and CDR2 SVGAGI (reference sequence). This CDR3 region has 13 residues.

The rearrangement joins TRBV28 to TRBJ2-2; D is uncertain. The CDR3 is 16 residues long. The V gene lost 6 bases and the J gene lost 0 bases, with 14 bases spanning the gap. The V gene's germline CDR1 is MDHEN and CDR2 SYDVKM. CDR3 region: CASRRPFASNTGELFF. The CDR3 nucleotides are TGTGCCAGCAGACGACCGTTCGCTTCGAACACCGGGGAGCTGTTTTTT.

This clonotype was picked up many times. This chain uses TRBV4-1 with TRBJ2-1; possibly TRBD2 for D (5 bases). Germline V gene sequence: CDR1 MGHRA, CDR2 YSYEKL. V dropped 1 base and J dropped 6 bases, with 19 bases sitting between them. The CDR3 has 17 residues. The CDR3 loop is CASSQAPRASGSNEQFF. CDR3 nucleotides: TGCGCCAGCAGCCAAGCCCCTCGAGCGAGTGGGAGCAATGAGCAGTTCTTC.

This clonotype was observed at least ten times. The CDR3 sequence: CASSRSGTTTGQETQYF. DNA of the CDR3: TGTGCCAGCAGCCGTTCCGGGACAACTACAGGGCAAGAGACCCAGTACTTC. V is TRBV3-1 and J is TRBJ2-5; possible D gene TRBD1, 6 bases. Looked up from germline, CDR1 is LGHDT and CDR2 is YNNKEL (reference sequence). The length of the CDR3 is 17 residues. V was pared by 4 bases and J by 2 bases, with 20 bases between.

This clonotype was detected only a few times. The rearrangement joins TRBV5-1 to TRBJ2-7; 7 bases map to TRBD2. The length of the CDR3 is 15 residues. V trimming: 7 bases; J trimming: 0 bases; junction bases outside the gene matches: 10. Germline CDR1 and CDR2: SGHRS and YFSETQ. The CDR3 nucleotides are TGCGCCAGCCGCACCAGTGGGGGGGACTCCTACGAGCAGTACTTC. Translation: CASRTSGGDSYEQYF.

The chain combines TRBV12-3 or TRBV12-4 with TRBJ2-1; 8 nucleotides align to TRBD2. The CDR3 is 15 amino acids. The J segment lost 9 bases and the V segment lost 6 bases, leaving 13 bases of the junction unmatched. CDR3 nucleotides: TGTGCCAGCAGAAAGTCCCCCGGGAGGGCCCCTGAGCAGTTCTTC. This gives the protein CASRKSPGRAPEQFF.

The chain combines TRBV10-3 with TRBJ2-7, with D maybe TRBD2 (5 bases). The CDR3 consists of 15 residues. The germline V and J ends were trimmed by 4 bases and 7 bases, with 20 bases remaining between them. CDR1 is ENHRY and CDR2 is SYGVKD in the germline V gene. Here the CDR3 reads CAISGGVGNRGEQYF. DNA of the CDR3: TGTGCCATCAGTGGAGGAGTTGGAAACCGGGGTGAGCAGTACTTC.

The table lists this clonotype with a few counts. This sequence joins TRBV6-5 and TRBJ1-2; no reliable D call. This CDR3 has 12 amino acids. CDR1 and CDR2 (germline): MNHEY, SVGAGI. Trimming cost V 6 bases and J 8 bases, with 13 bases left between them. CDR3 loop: CASSPTGRGYTF. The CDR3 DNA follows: TGTGCCAGCAGCCCGACTGGTAGAGGCTACACCTTC.

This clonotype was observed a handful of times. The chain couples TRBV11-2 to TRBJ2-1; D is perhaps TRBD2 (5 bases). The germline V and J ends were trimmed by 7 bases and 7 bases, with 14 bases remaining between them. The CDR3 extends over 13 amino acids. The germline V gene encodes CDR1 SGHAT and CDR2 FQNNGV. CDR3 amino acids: CASTPQRNNEQFF. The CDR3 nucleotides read TGTGCCAGCACCCCCCAGCGGAATAATGAGCAGTTCTTC.

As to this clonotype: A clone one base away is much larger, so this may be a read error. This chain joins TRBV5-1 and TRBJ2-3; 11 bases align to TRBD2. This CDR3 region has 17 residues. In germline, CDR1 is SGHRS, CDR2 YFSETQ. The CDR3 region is CASSPGLAVKSTDAQYF. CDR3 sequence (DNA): TGCGCCAGCAGCCCGGGACTAGCGGTGAAAAGCACAGATGCGCAGTATTTT.

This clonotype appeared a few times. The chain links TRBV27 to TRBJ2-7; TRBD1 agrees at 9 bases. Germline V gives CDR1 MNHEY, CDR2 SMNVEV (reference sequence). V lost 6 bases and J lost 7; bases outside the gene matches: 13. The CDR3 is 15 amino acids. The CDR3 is CASRTVRDRVGEQYV. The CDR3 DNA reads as TGTGCCAGCAGAACTGTTCGGGACAGGGTCGGAGAGCAGTACGTC.